The 16 T cell receptor beta chains in this list originate from one sample, sequenced in a study of T cell repertoires in cytomegalovirus infection. MiXCR, run by TCRdb on the reads, gives a single entry per CDR3 protein. Here the sample spans about 600,000 distinct CDR3 sequences, approximately 24% being singletons. Material for sequencing was CD8+ T cells from PBMCs. These TCRs come from a human donor in good health (CMV status not recorded). Some clones in this sample may be carry-over from other donors' samples.

This rearrangement joins TRBV7-9 to TRBJ2-7; no definite D call. This CDR3 comprises 13 residues. Between the trimmed V and J ends, which lost 5 bases and 4 bases, there was a span of 12 bases. In germline, CDR1 is SEHNR, CDR2 FQNEAQ (reference sequence). CDR3 nucleotide sequence: TGTGCCAGCAGCATCAAATCGGGTTACGAGCAGTACTTC. It translates to CASSIKSGYEQYF.

The CDR3 sequence is CAISHPREGYGYTF. The CDR3 bases are TGTGCCATCAGTCACCCCAGGGAGGGCTATGGCTACACCTTC. V gene TRBV10-3 combines with J gene TRBJ1-2, with a tentative D call TRBD1 (5 bases). The CDR3 consists of 14 residues. The V and J ends lost 5 bases and 4 bases respectively, with 14 bases between them. Looked up from germline, CDR1 is ENHRY and CDR2 is SYGVKD.

To note about this clonotype: This may come from a read error, since a much larger clone is one base off. The chain carries TRBV28 and TRBJ2-7; TRBD2 might be the D (6 bases). Germline V lookup: CDR1 MDHEN, CDR2 SYDVKM. The CDR3 runs to 13 residues. Trimming pared 11 bases from V and 5 bases from J, leaving 19 bases between. CDR3 loop: CAGTLTSGDEQYF. The CDR3 region has the DNA TGTGCCGGCACCTTGACATCGGGGGACGAGCAGTACTTC. The full variable domain, in which reference TRBV28 and TRBJ2-7 provide the parts outside the CDR3, is DVKVTQSSRYLVKRTGEKVFLECVQDMDHENMFWYRQDPGLGLRLIYFSYDVKMKEKGDIPEGYSVSREKKERFSLILESASTNQTSMYLCAGTLTSGDEQYFGPGTRLTVT.

The chain recombines TRBV6-2 or TRBV6-3 with TRBJ1-1; D gene ambiguous. The CDR3 consists of 19 residues. Germline V gene lookup returns CDR1 MNHEY and CDR2 SVGEGT. Trimming took off 7 bases at V and 0 bases at J, with 27 bases between the two ends. The CDR3 sequence: CASILTGGRLGVMNTEAFF. The CDR3 DNA is TGTGCCAGCATCCTTACCGGCGGTCGCCTTGGGGTTATGAACACTGAAGCTTTCTTT.

This clonotype was seen repeatedly, ten times or more. The J gene is TRBJ2-5, the V gene TRBV7-2, with a tentative D call TRBD2 (5 bases). V dropped 1 base and J dropped 1 base, with 10 bases sitting between them. This CDR3 spans 15 amino acids. CDR1 SGHTA and CDR2 FQGNSA come from the germline V gene. DNA of the CDR3: TGTGCCAGCAGCTTAGGAGGGAACAGCCAAGAGACCCAGTACTTC. Its protein product is CASSLGGNSQETQYF.

The chain is built from TRBV5-6 and TRBJ2-7, with TRBD1 matching over 8 bases. CDR1 is SGHDT and CDR2 is YYEEEE in the germline V gene. CDR3 length: 16 residues. The junction had 11 bases not matched to a gene; V was cut back by 4 bases and J by 2 bases. CDR3 protein: CASSRRTGTGTYEQYF. As DNA, the CDR3 is TGTGCCAGCAGCAGAAGGACCGGGACAGGTACCTACGAGCAGTACTTC.

The chain recombines TRBV4-1 with TRBJ1-5; D call uncertain. Germline CDR1 is MGHRA and CDR2 is YSYEKL. The CDR3 is 15 residues long. V lost 5 bases, J lost 1 base, and 12 bases lay in between. The CDR3 reads CASSSALGSNQPQHF. CDR3 coding DNA: TGCGCCAGCAGCTCAGCCCTGGGGAGCAATCAGCCCCAGCATTTT.

With regard to this clonotype: This may stem from a read error, because a much larger clone lies one nucleotide away. The rearrangement uses TRBV7-6 and TRBJ1-5; D is perhaps TRBD1 (5 bases). There are 15 residues in the CDR3. V was shortened by 5 bases and J by 7 bases, with 18 bases between the two germline ends. Germline loops: CDR1 SGHVS, CDR2 FNYEAQ. The CDR3 sequence: CASSEGHGINQPQHF. CDR3 nucleotide sequence: TGTGCCAGCAGCGAAGGACATGGAATAAACCAGCCCCAGCATTTT.

V gene TRBV6-6 combines with J gene TRBJ2-3; TRBD1 agrees at 9 bases. The junction had 8 bases not matched to a gene; V was cut back by 10 bases and J by 3 bases. Germline V gene lookup returns CDR1 MNHNY and CDR2 SVGAGI (reference sequence). The CDR3 has 14 residues. This CDR3 reads CAIQSDRGTDTQYF. DNA of the CDR3: TGTGCCATTCAGAGTGACAGGGGGACAGATACGCAGTATTTT.

The V gene is TRBV20-1, the J gene TRBJ1-6; D is possibly TRBD1 (5 bases). This CDR3 spans 16 amino acids. Trimming pared 3 bases from V and 0 bases from J, leaving 12 bases between. The V gene's germline CDR1 is DFQATT and CDR2 SNEGSKA (reference sequence). The DNA for the CDR3 is TGCAGTGCTAGGTCCCGGGGGGTCTCCTATAATTCACCCCTCCACTTT. Translating it yields CSARSRGVSYNSPLHF.

Comments on this clonotype: A read error may produce the germline difference seen at one junction end. The rearrangement links TRBV2 to TRBJ2-1; D possibly corresponds to TRBD2 (7 bases). This CDR3 is 15 amino acids long. The germline gives CDR1 SNHLY, CDR2 FYNNEI. This chain's CDR3 is CVSAQGQGRGNEQFF. The CDR3 coding sequence is TGTGTCAGCGCCCAGGGGCAGGGGAGGGGGAATGAGCAGTTCTTC.

The chain links TRBV27 to TRBJ2-1; D not certain. The CDR3 extends over 11 amino acids. Germline V gene lookup returns CDR1 MNHEY and CDR2 SMNVEV (reference sequence). Trimming shortened V by 8 bases and J by 10 bases, and 12 bases separated the two germline ends. This chain's CDR3 is CASGVRSEQFF. In DNA form, the CDR3 reads TGTGCCAGCGGGGTACGGTCAGAGCAGTTCTTC.

The chain has TRBV19 and TRBJ1-1; D is uncertain. In germline, CDR1 is LNHDA, CDR2 SQIVND (reference sequence). CDR3 length: 15 amino acids. Trimming pared 0 bases from V and 0 bases from J, leaving 8 bases between. The CDR3 nucleotides read TGTGCCAGTAGTATAGAGCGGGCCATGAACACTGAAGCTTTCTTT. Protein: CASSIERAMNTEAFF.

This clonotype was seen many times. The chain recombines TRBV7-9 with TRBJ1-1, with 9 bases lining up with TRBD1. With 5 bases clipped from V and 5 bases from J, the junction kept 6 bases outside the gene matches. The CDR3 is made up of 14 amino acids. The V gene's germline CDR1 is SEHNR and CDR2 FQNEAQ (reference sequence). CDR3 loop: CASSRQGDWTEAFF. The CDR3 nucleotides are TGTGCCAGCAGCCGACAGGGGGATTGGACTGAAGCTTTCTTT.

This clonotype appeared a few times. The chain carries TRBV4-1 and TRBJ2-5; maybe TRBD1 (5 bases). The CDR3 runs to 15 residues. The germline CDR1 and CDR2 sequences are MGHRA and YSYEKL. Deletions cut 0 bases from V and 7 bases from J, with 15 bases between. The CDR3 DNA reads as TGCGCCAGCAGCCAAGATCATGGACAATCAAGGACCCAGTACTTC. This translates into CASSQDHGQSRTQYF.

V and J are TRBV6-5 and TRBJ2-3; TRBD2 matches at 8 bases. CDR1 and CDR2 from the germline V gene are MNHEY and SVGAGI. The CDR3 extends over 16 amino acids. The V segment lost 0 bases and the J segment 3 bases; nucleotides outside the gene matches: 5. CDR3 residues: CASSYSSGGPTDTQYF. The CDR3 DNA follows: TGTGCCAGCAGTTACTCGTCGGGGGGGCCGACAGATACGCAGTATTTT.